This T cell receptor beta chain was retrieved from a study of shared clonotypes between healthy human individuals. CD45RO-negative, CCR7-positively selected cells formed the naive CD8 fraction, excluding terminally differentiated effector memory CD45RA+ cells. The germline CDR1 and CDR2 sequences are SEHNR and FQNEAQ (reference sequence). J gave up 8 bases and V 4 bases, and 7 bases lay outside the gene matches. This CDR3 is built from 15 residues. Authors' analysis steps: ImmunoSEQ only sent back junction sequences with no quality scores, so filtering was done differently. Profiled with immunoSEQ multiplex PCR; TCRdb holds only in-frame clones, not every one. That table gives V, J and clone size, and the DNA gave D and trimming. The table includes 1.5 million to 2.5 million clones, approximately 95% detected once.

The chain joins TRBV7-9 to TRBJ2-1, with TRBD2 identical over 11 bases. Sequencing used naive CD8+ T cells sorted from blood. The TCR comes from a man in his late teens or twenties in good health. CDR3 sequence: CASSSLTSGKDEQFF. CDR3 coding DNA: TGTGCCAGCAGCTCGCTGACTAGCGGGAAAGATGAGCAGTTCTTC.